A single sample gave rise to the 18 T cell receptor beta chains below, sequenced in a study of shared clonotypes between healthy human individuals. Assay used: immunoSEQ multiplex PCR; TCRdb lists only in-frame clones, some missing. The sample lists about 1.5 million clones; 95% to 99% were seen once. Sequenced sample: naive CD4+ T cells sorted from blood. Subset reported: CD45RA+ positively selected. The receptor set was obtained from a man aged 30-40 years in good health.

J is TRBJ2-3 and V is TRBV5-1; 11 bases map to TRBD2. The germline V gene has CDR1 SGHRS and CDR2 YFSETQ. The CDR3 extends over 15 amino acids. Unmatched junction bases numbered 10, after V lost 7 bases and J lost 6 bases. CDR3 sequence: CASSIGTSGGDTQYF. The CDR3 coding sequence is TGCGCCAGCTCCATCGGGACTAGCGGAGGGGATACGCAGTATTTT.

The chain employs TRBV27 and TRBJ1-2; tentatively, D is TRBD1 (5 bases). This CDR3 is 13 amino acids long. Germline loops: CDR1 MNHEY, CDR2 SMNVEV (reference sequence). V was clipped by 2 bases and J by 5 bases, with 9 bases between them. CDR3: CASSLAREYGYTF. The CDR3 nucleotides read TGTGCCAGCAGTTTAGCCAGGGAGTATGGCTACACCTTC.

The chain employs TRBV23-1 and TRBJ2-7; D gene unclear. TRBV23-1 is sorted into the ORF group, with uncertain function. The CDR3 runs 12 residues. V was pared by 3 bases and J by 3 bases, with 6 bases between. The chain's CDR3 is CASSQTFYEQYF. As DNA, the CDR3 is TGCGCCAGCAGTCAGACGTTCTACGAGCAGTACTTC.

As DNA, the CDR3 is TGTGCCACCAGCTGGGACAGGCCCAGCTCTGGAAACACCATATATTTT. It yields the protein CATSWDRPSSGNTIYF. V is TRBV15 and J is TRBJ1-3, with 8 nucleotides matching TRBD1. CDR1 LNHNV and CDR2 YYDKDF come from the germline V gene (reference sequence). CDR3 length equals 16 residues. V shed 5 bases, J shed 0 bases, and the junction held 6 bases outside the gene matches.

Comment on this clone: The sample holds other DNA sequences that translate to the same CDR3. The gene calls are TRBV19 and TRBJ1-5; D remains unclear. V lost 5 bases, J lost 2 bases, and 7 bases lay in between. The germline V gene encodes CDR1 LNHDA and CDR2 SQIVND (reference sequence). The CDR3 has 13 amino acids. CDR3 amino acids: CASSVSGNQPQHF. The CDR3 DNA reads TGTGCCAGTAGTGTTTCCGGCAATCAGCCCCAGCATTTT.

The V gene is TRBV28, the J gene TRBJ2-1; D assignment may be TRBD1 or TRBD2 (5 bases each). This CDR3 has 15 amino acids. The V end was cut by 4 bases, the J end by 7 bases, with 17 bases between. Germline V gene lookup returns CDR1 MDHEN and CDR2 SYDVKM. The CDR3 DNA follows: TGTGCCAGCAGTTCCCCATGGGGGAACGCGAATGAGCAGTTCTTC. It is translated as CASSSPWGNANEQFF.

The CDR3 DNA is TGTGCCAGCAGCTTAGAACAGCACTACGAGCAGTACTTC. The encoded protein is CASSLEQHYEQYF. V usage is TRBV11-3 and J usage is TRBJ2-7; D call uncertain. The V end lost 0 bases, the J end lost 3 bases, and 6 bases lay between the germline ends. Looked up from germline, CDR1 is SGHNT and CDR2 is YENEEA. This CDR3 comprises 13 residues.

The CDR3 bases are TGTGCCAGCAGTCGCCGTCCCAACGGCGGAGGTAGCACCATATATTTT. Protein sequence: CASSRRPNGGGSTIYF. The V gene is TRBV13, the J gene TRBJ1-3; D gene ambiguous. Deletions cut 6 bases from V and 9 bases from J, with 24 bases between. Germline V gives CDR1 PRHDT, CDR2 FYEKMQ (reference sequence). The CDR3 is made up of 16 amino acids. The full variable domain, in which reference TRBV13 and TRBJ1-3 provide the parts outside the CDR3, is AAGVIQSPRHLIKEKRETATLKCYPIPRHDTVYWYQQGPGQDPQFLISFYEKMQSDKGSIPDRFSAQQFSDYHSELNMSSLELGDSALYFCASSRRPNGGGSTIYFGEGSWLTVV.

The V gene is TRBV10-1, the J gene TRBJ2-3; the match to TRBD2 covers 9 bases. The CDR3 contains 18 residues. Per germline, CDR1 WNHNN and CDR2 SYGVQD (reference sequence). The trim removed 0 bases at V and 3 bases at J, leaving 10 bases unmatched. CDR3 region: CASSESRLAGGITDTQYF. CDR3 bases: TGCGCCAGCAGTGAGTCGAGGCTCGCGGGAGGGATTACAGATACGCAGTATTTT.

The DNA for the CDR3 is TGTGCCATCAAGGGGGGTTCGTTGAACGAGCAGTACTTC. This translates into CAIKGGSLNEQYF. The V gene is TRBV10-3, the J gene TRBJ2-7; tentatively, D is TRBD1 or TRBD2 (6 bases each). V was clipped by 7 bases and J by 5 bases, with 15 bases between them. This CDR3 spans 13 amino acids. Germline V CDR1 and CDR2: ENHRY, SYGVKD.

The rearrangement uses TRBV5-1 and TRBJ2-1, with D tentatively TRBD1 or TRBD2 (5 bases each). CDR3 length: 15 amino acids. V lost 0 bases, J lost 10 bases, and 17 bases lay in between. Germline assignment: CDR1 SGHRS and CDR2 YFSETQ. The CDR3 nucleotides read TGCGCCAGCAGCTTGGGAGCCAATACCGGGACGGAGCAGTTCTTC. Residues: CASSLGANTGTEQFF.

The chain recombines TRBV4-3 with TRBJ2-7; the match to TRBD1 covers 11 bases. Germline V gives CDR1 LGHNA, CDR2 YSLEER. J gave up 6 bases and V 3 bases, and 7 bases lay outside the gene matches. The CDR3 extends over 15 amino acids. CDR3 nucleotide sequence: TGCGCCAGCAGCCAGGAAAGGACAGGGGGCTTCGAGCAGTACTTC. This sequence encodes CASSQERTGGFEQYF.

A single count supports this clone. At the DNA level, this CDR3 is encoded by other sequences in the same sample as well. The rearrangement links TRBV7-3 to TRBJ2-1; 8 positions match TRBD2. Per germline, CDR1 SGHTA and CDR2 FQGTGA. V shed 0 bases, J shed 6 bases, and the junction held 1 base outside the gene matches. The CDR3 runs 14 residues. The DNA for the CDR3 is TGTGCCAGCAGCTTAACGGGACTAGTCAATGAGCAGTTCTTC. This gives the protein CASSLTGLVNEQFF. The full variable domain, completed using reference TRBV7-3 and TRBJ2-1, is GAGVSQTPSNKVTEKGKYVELRCDPISGHTALYWYRQSLGQGPEFLIYFQGTGAADDSGLPNDRFFAVRPEGSVSTLKIQRTERGDSAVYLCASSLTGLVNEQFFGPGTRLTVL.

The chain couples TRBV7-1 to TRBJ2-7; a possible D gene is TRBD2 (5 bases). TRBV7-1 is an open reading frame, and its role is uncertain. V lost 4 bases and J lost 8, with 15 bases in between. This CDR3 has 13 residues. CDR3 protein: CASSLALGVQQYF. In nucleotides, the CDR3 is TGTGCCAGCAGCTTAGCGCTCGGGGTGCAGCAGTACTTC.

The V and J genes are TRBV7-2 and TRBJ2-5; D gene unclear. The CDR3 runs to 14 residues. Per the germline V gene, CDR1 is SGHTA and CDR2 is FQGNSA. V shed 1 base and J shed 2 bases, with 8 bases lying between them. Here the CDR3 reads CASSLEVWQETQYF. The CDR3 coding sequence is TGTGCCAGCAGCTTAGAAGTTTGGCAAGAGACCCAGTACTTC.

This rearrangement joins TRBV7-9 to TRBJ2-3; D unclear. Germline lookup yields CDR1 SEHNR and CDR2 FQNEAQ (reference sequence). Trimming removed 2 bases from V and 7 bases from J, with 7 bases in between. There are 12 residues in the CDR3. This CDR3 reads CASSLSTNTQYF. The CDR3 bases are TGTGCCAGCAGCTTAAGTACTAATACGCAGTATTTT.

This chain links TRBV18 with TRBJ2-5; either TRBD1 or TRBD2 may fit D (5 bases each). The V end lost 1 base, the J end lost 2 bases, and 11 bases lay between the germline ends. The length of the CDR3 is 15 residues. Germline V lookup: CDR1 KGHSH, CDR2 LQKENI. The CDR3 nucleotides are TGTGCCAGCTCACCACGGGGGAGAACACAAGAGACCCAGTACTTC. This gives the protein CASSPRGRTQETQYF.

The J gene is TRBJ1-5, the V gene TRBV29-1; TRBD1 agrees at 7 bases. V shed 5 bases, J shed 2 bases, and the junction held 3 bases outside the gene matches. The CDR3 extends over 13 amino acids. Germline V CDR1 and CDR2: SQVTM, ANQGSEA. The chain's CDR3 is CSVRTGGNQPQHF. CDR3 sequence (DNA): TGCAGCGTTCGGACAGGCGGCAATCAGCCCCAGCATTTT.